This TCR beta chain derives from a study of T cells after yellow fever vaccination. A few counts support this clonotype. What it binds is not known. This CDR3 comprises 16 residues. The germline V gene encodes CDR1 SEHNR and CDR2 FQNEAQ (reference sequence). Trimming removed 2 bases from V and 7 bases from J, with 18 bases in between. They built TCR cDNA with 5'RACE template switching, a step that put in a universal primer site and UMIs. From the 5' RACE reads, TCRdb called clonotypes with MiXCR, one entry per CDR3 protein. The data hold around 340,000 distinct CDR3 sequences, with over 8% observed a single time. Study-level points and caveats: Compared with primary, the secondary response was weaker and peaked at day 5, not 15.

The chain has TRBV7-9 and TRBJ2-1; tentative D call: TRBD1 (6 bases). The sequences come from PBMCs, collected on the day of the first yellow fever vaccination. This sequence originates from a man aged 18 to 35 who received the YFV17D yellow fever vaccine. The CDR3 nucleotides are TGTGCCAGCAGCTTAATGCCAGGACAGCCAATAAATGAGCAGTTCTTC. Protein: CASSLMPGQPINEQFF.